This entry lists 29 T cell receptor beta chains sequenced from one sample in a study of shared clonotypes between healthy human individuals. Repertoires were generated with immunoSEQ multiplex PCR, while TCRdb's copy carries only in-frame clones and drops some. The table shows approximately 2.5 million clones, with approximately 92% occurring only once. The sample comprised naive CD4+ T cells sorted from blood. Subset meaning: CD45RA+ positively selected. All receptors come from a man aged 18-30 years in good health.

This chain links TRBV5-4 with TRBJ2-2, with 10 bases fitting TRBD2. Germline CDR1 is SGHNT and CDR2 is YYREEE (reference sequence). The V segment lost 4 bases and the J segment 1 base; nucleotides outside the gene matches: 4. This CDR3 is built from 16 residues. For the CDR3, the DNA is TGTGCCAGCAGCCACAGGACTAGCGGGAACACCGGGGAGCTGTTTTTT. This gives the protein CASSHRTSGNTGELFF.

The chain uses TRBV4-3 and TRBJ1-4; tentative D call: TRBD1 (5 bases). The CDR3 is made up of 18 amino acids. Between the trimmed V and J ends, which lost 4 bases and 4 bases, there was a span of 22 bases. Germline V lookup: CDR1 LGHNA, CDR2 YSLEER. CDR3 protein: CASSPGQGLGRFNEKLFF. The CDR3 DNA follows: TGCGCCAGCAGCCCGGGGCAGGGCTTAGGTCGATTTAATGAAAAACTGTTTTTT.

The V call is TRBV5-4, the J call TRBJ2-5, with D perhaps TRBD2 (5 bases). CDR1 is SGHNT, CDR2 YYREEE, per germline (reference sequence). V was shortened by 4 bases and J by 1 base, with 11 bases between the two germline ends. This CDR3 contains 14 residues. Here the CDR3 DNA reads TGTGCCAGCAGCCCCAGCGGTATCCAAGAGACCCAGTACTTC. Its translation is CASSPSGIQETQYF.

Comments on this clone: One end of the junction varies from germline; a read error may be responsible. The V gene is TRBV7-8, the J gene TRBJ1-6; D is unresolved. CDR3 size: 12 residues. Germline loops: CDR1 SGHVS, CDR2 FQNEAQ. The CDR3 DNA follows: TGTGCCAGCAGCTTAGCGGCTTCACCCCCCCACTTT. Protein product: CASSLAASPPHF.

This clone came up once. The chain links TRBV6-6 to TRBJ2-1, with 8 bases lining up with TRBD2. The ends lost 7 bases at V and 9 bases at J; junction bases unmatched: 14. From germline, CDR1 is MNHNY and CDR2 SVGAGI (reference sequence). The CDR3 is made up of 15 amino acids. The CDR3 sequence is CASKRGAGGVAEQFF. Here the CDR3 DNA reads TGTGCCAGCAAAAGGGGTGCGGGGGGCGTTGCTGAGCAGTTCTTC.

A remark on this clone: One junction end does not reproduce the germline sequence, and a read error may be involved. V usage is TRBV7-7 and J usage is TRBJ2-3, with D maybe TRBD2 (5 bases). Germline V gene data show CDR1 as SSHAT and CDR2 as FNYEAQ (reference sequence). This CDR3 spans 15 amino acids. CDR3 sequence (DNA): TGTGCTAGCAGCTTAGGAAGCGGTACGACAGATACGCAGTATTTT. Protein product: CASSLGSGTTDTQYF.

The chain has TRBV4-1 and TRBJ2-3; 7 bases fit TRBD1. The CDR3 consists of 18 residues. J was trimmed by 1 base and V by 1 base; bases with no gene match: 11. The germline V gene has CDR1 MGHRA and CDR2 YSYEKL. The CDR3 protein is CASSQVGTVRTGTDTQYF. In DNA form, the CDR3 reads TGCGCCAGCAGCCAAGTCGGGACAGTTAGGACTGGCACAGATACGCAGTATTTT.

The rearrangement joins TRBV5-1 to TRBJ1-1; possibly TRBD1 for D (5 bases). Germline values: CDR1 SGHRS, CDR2 YFSETQ. The V and J ends lost 1 base and 6 bases respectively, with 19 bases between them. This CDR3 has 16 amino acids. The CDR3, as DNA: TGCGCCAGCAGCTTGTTGAGGCCAGGGCTAGGGGCTGAAGCTTTCTTT. Encoded protein: CASSLLRPGLGAEAFF.

The CDR3 region is CASSPHGTGGGYTF. CDR3 sequence (DNA): TGCGCCAGCAGCCCCCATGGGACAGGCGGGGGCTACACCTTC. The gene calls are TRBV5-1 and TRBJ1-2, with 8 bases aligning to TRBD1. CDR3 length: 14 amino acids. J lost 8 bases, V lost 4 bases, and 10 bases had no gene match. Germline loops: CDR1 SGHRS, CDR2 YFSETQ.

The chain joins TRBV5-6 to TRBJ1-1, with TRBD1 identical over 7 bases. Trimming at V came to 3 bases and at J to 8 bases, leaving 13 bases not matched to a gene. CDR1 and CDR2 from the germline V gene are SGHDT and YYEEEE. There are 15 residues in the CDR3. The CDR3 coding sequence is TGTGCCAGCAGCTCCCGACAGGGAAGGTACGAAGAAGCTTTCTTT. The encoded protein is CASSSRQGRYEEAFF.

V usage is TRBV7-8 and J usage is TRBJ1-1; D remains ambiguous. The germline V and J ends were trimmed by 2 bases and 5 bases, with 9 bases remaining between them. Germline V gene sequence: CDR1 SGHVS, CDR2 FQNEAQ. The CDR3 extends over 13 amino acids. The CDR3 loop is CASSLLIGTEAFF. CDR3 sequence (DNA): TGTGCCAGCAGCTTATTGATAGGGACTGAAGCTTTCTTT. Together with reference TRBV7-8 and TRBJ1-1, the CDR3 gives the full variable domain: GAGVSQSPRYKVAKRGQDVALRCDPISGHVSLFWYQQALGQGPEFLTYFQNEAQLDKSGLPSDRFFAERPEGSVSTLKIQRTQQEDSAVYLCASSLLIGTEAFFGQGTRLTVV.

This chain's CDR3 is CASSGTGEKLFF. The CDR3 DNA sequence: TGTGCCAGCAGCGGAACAGGGGAAAAACTGTTTTTT. The J gene is TRBJ1-4, the V gene TRBV5-4, with TRBD1 as a possible D gene (6 bases). Between the trimmed V and J ends, which lost 4 bases and 8 bases, there was a span of 9 bases. This CDR3 has 12 residues. Germline V gene lookup returns CDR1 SGHNT and CDR2 YYREEE (reference sequence).

The chain couples TRBV20-1 to TRBJ2-7; no clear D gene. From germline, CDR1 is DFQATT and CDR2 SNEGSKA (reference sequence). Trimming shortened V by 6 bases and J by 6 bases, and 12 bases separated the two germline ends. CDR3 length equals 11 residues. CDR3 residues: CSAPDSGEQYF. DNA of the CDR3: TGCAGTGCCCCAGACTCGGGCGAGCAGTACTTC.

V is TRBV9 and J is TRBJ1-2, with D hard to call. Germline V gene data show CDR1 as SGDLS and CDR2 as YYNGEE. The V end lost 3 bases, the J end lost 2 bases, and 5 bases lay between the germline ends. The CDR3 covers 12 residues. This chain's CDR3 is CASSDRNYGYTF. Written as DNA, the CDR3 is TGTGCCAGCAGCGACCGAAACTATGGCTACACCTTC.

The chain has TRBV11-1 and TRBJ2-3, with 11 bases identical to TRBD2. The CDR3 is 15 residues long. Losses at the gene ends were 5 bases for V and 4 bases for J; bases not matched to a gene: 5. CDR1 is SGHAT, CDR2 FQDESV, per germline (reference sequence). The CDR3 sequence: CASSLSGGASDTQYF. The DNA of the CDR3 is TGTGCCAGCAGCCTTAGCGGGGGGGCCTCAGATACGCAGTATTTT.

The V and J genes are TRBV10-2 and TRBJ2-5; D remains unclear. The V end lost 8 bases, the J end lost 3 bases, and 10 bases lay between the germline ends. CDR1 is WSHSY and CDR2 is SAAADI in the germline V gene. The CDR3 extends over 12 amino acids. CDR3 sequence reads: CASGRFEETQYF. DNA of the CDR3: TGCGCCAGCGGCAGGTTTGAAGAGACCCAGTACTTC.

This clone was observed once. The V and J genes are TRBV7-2 and TRBJ2-5; the match to TRBD2 covers 13 bases. The CDR3 has 18 amino acids. The V and J ends lost 4 bases and 0 bases, in that order; junction bases with no gene match: 8. The germline V gene encodes CDR1 SGHTA and CDR2 FQGNSA. The CDR3 DNA sequence: TGTGCCAGCAGCTACCTCCCGGGACTAGCGGGGTACCAAGAGACCCAGTACTTC. This translates into CASSYLPGLAGYQETQYF.

The chain has TRBV11-1 and TRBJ2-5; D remains unclear. Germline-derived CDR1 and CDR2 are SGHAT and FQDESV (reference sequence). The CDR3 runs 12 residues. The V end lost 5 bases, the J end lost 5 bases, and 9 bases lay between the germline ends. Here the CDR3 DNA reads TGTGCCAGCAGCCCACAAGGGGAGACCCAGTACTTC. Protein product: CASSPQGETQYF.

The chain employs TRBV4-1 and TRBJ2-4; D is possibly TRBD1 or TRBD2 (5 bases each). The V end lost 0 bases, the J end lost 1 base, and 16 bases lay between the germline ends. This CDR3 region has 18 residues. CDR1 is MGHRA and CDR2 is YSYEKL in the germline V gene. CDR3 region: CASSQEGSWDGAKNIQYF. CDR3 sequence (DNA): TGCGCCAGCAGCCAAGAGGGCAGCTGGGACGGGGCCAAAAACATTCAGTACTTC.

The rearrangement joins TRBV29-1 to TRBJ2-5; 7 nucleotides line up with TRBD1. The length of the CDR3 is 15 residues. V gave up 0 bases and J gave up 1 base; unmatched junction bases: 5. Germline-derived CDR1 and CDR2 are SQVTM and ANQGSEA. Written as DNA, the CDR3 is TGCAGCGTTGAAGATGGTTCAGGGGGCCAAGAGACCCAGTACTTC. Translation: CSVEDGSGGQETQYF.

The chain couples TRBV6-5 to TRBJ2-1, with 9 positions matching TRBD1. CDR3 size: 15 residues. From germline, CDR1 is MNHEY and CDR2 SVGAGI. The junction had 17 bases not matched to a gene; V was cut back by 10 bases and J by 10 bases. In DNA, the CDR3 is TGTGCCACAGTGTACGGACAGGGGCGGCGGGGAGAGCAGTTCTTC. It codes for CATVYGQGRRGEQFF.

J is TRBJ2-3 and V is TRBV5-1, with TRBD2 as a possible D gene (6 bases). Germline V lookup: CDR1 SGHRS, CDR2 YFSETQ. Deletions cut 3 bases from V and 3 bases from J, with 14 bases between. The CDR3 consists of 15 residues. CDR3 bases: TGCGCCAGCAGCTGGATGGGACTTTCAACAGATACGCAGTATTTT. Its protein product is CASSWMGLSTDTQYF.

This clone showed up just a few times. The V call is TRBV7-9, the J call TRBJ1-5; D remains unclear. The CDR3 is 12 amino acids. CDR1 and CDR2 (germline): SEHNR, FQNEAQ (reference sequence). Trimming took off 5 bases at V and 6 bases at J, with 8 bases between the two ends. The CDR3 DNA sequence: TGTGCCAGCAGCCCCGTAGCTCAGCCCCAGCATTTT. It encodes CASSPVAQPQHF.

The chain uses TRBV4-2 and TRBJ2-5, with TRBD2 matching 11 bases. The J segment lost 2 bases and the V segment lost 10 bases, leaving 12 bases of the junction unmatched. Germline CDR1 LGHNA, CDR2 YNFKEQ. The CDR3 totals 16 residues. The chain's CDR3 is CATKQSGTSGQETQYF. CDR3 nucleotides: TGTGCCACCAAGCAAAGCGGGACTAGCGGACAAGAGACCCAGTACTTC.

The chain joins TRBV29-1 to TRBJ2-1, with 9 bases lining up with TRBD2. Per germline, CDR1 SQVTM and CDR2 ANQGSEA. The CDR3 runs 13 residues. Unmatched junction bases numbered 6, after V lost 4 bases and J lost 8 bases. The CDR3 DNA reads as TGCAGCGTTGTAACACTAGCGGGTCATGAGCAGTTCTTC. Translating it yields CSVVTLAGHEQFF.

The V call is TRBV5-1, the J call TRBJ2-2, with a possible D match to TRBD2 (6 bases). Germline V gene sequence: CDR1 SGHRS, CDR2 YFSETQ. This CDR3 contains 18 residues. V gave up 4 bases and J gave up 0 bases, with 19 bases separating them. CDR3 DNA: TGCGCCAGCAGCCCCGGAGGCGCTAGCGTCGCGAACACCGGGGAGCTGTTTTTT. Protein product: CASSPGGASVANTGELFF.

This clone has only a few counts. Other DNA sequences from this sample encode an identical CDR3 as well. V usage is TRBV6-5 and J usage is TRBJ2-7, with 11 bases matching TRBD1. Trimming cost V 2 bases and J 4 bases; bases outside gene matches: 1. CDR3 length: 14 residues. The germline V gene encodes CDR1 MNHEY and CDR2 SVGAGI. The DNA of the CDR3 is TGTGCCAGCAGTTACCGGGACAGGGGGTACGAGCAGTACTTC. Translated: CASSYRDRGYEQYF.

The DNA for the CDR3 is TGTGCCAGTAGATTCTGGGCAGGGTCTGGAAACACCATATATTTT. This encodes CASRFWAGSGNTIYF. The gene calls are TRBV19 and TRBJ1-3, with a weak D call TRBD1 (5 bases). The germline V gene encodes CDR1 LNHDA and CDR2 SQIVND (reference sequence). CDR3 length equals 15 residues. Trimming removed 6 bases from V and 1 base from J, with 13 bases in between.

Comments on this clone: The sample holds other DNA sequences that translate to the same CDR3. The chain employs TRBV9 and TRBJ2-1; TRBD2 agrees at 11 bases. V shed 3 bases, J shed 2 bases, and the junction held 1 base outside the gene matches. CDR3 length: 15 amino acids. The germline CDR1 and CDR2 sequences are SGDLS and YYNGEE. The CDR3 DNA follows: TGTGCCAGCAGCGCTAGCGGGGGGCCCTACAATGAGCAGTTCTTC. Encoded protein: CASSASGGPYNEQFF.